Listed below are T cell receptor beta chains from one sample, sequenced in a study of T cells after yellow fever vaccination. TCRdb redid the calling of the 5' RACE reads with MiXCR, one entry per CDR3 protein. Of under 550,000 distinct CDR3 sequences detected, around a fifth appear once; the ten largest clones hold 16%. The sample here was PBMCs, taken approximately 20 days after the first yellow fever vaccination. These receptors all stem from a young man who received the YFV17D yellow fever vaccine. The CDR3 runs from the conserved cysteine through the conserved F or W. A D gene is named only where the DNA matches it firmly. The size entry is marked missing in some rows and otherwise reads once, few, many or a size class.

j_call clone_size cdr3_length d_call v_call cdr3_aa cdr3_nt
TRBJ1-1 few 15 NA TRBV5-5 CASSLGYGTNTEAFF TGTGCCAGCAGCTTGGGTTACGGGACGAACACTGAAGCTTTCTTT
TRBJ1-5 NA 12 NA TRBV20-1 CSATVSNQPQHF TGCAGTGCTACCGTAAGCAATCAGCCCCAGCATTTT
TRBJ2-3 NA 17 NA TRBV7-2 CASSPRSGGTSTDTQYF TGTGCCAGCAGCCCCCGGTCCGGGGGAACTAGCACAGATACGCAGTATTTT
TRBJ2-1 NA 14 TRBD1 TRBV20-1 CSATRTGGNNEQFF TGCAGTGCAACGAGGACAGGGGGAAACAATGAGCAGTTCTTC
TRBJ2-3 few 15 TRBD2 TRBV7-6 CASSLERGGTDTQYF TGTGCCAGCAGCTTAGAGCGGGGGGGCACAGATACGCAGTATTTT
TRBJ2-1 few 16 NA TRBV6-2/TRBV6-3 CASSTRGGGTYNEQFF TGTGCCAGCAGTACCCGGGGCGGGGGCACCTACAATGAGCAGTTCTTC
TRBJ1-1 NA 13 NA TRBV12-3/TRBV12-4 CASSPQGRDEAFF TGTGCCAGCAGCCCTCAGGGAAGGGATGAAGCTTTCTTT
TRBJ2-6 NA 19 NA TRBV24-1 CATAPTPAGLSPGANVLTF TGTGCCACCGCGCCTACACCCGCAGGGCTAAGCCCTGGGGCCAACGTCCTGACTTTC
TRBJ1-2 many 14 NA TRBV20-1 CSARVPGASYGYTF TGCAGTGCTAGAGTCCCAGGGGCCTCCTATGGCTACACCTTC
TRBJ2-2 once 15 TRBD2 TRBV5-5 CASSFSGGRNGELFF TGTGCCAGCAGCTTTAGCGGGGGGCGTAACGGGGAGCTGTTTTTT
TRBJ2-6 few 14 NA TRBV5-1 CASRALGGANVLTF TGCGCCAGCCGGGCCCTAGGGGGGGCCAACGTCCTGACTTTC
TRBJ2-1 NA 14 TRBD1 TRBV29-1 CSVVRQGVYNEQFF TGCAGCGTTGTGAGACAGGGTGTATACAATGAGCAGTTCTTC
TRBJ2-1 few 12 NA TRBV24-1 CATSDTDKLQVF TGTGCCACCAGTGACACCGACAAGCTCCAGGTCTTC
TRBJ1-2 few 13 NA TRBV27 CASSFSGVYGYTF TGTGCCAGCAGTTTCTCAGGGGTCTATGGCTACACCTTC
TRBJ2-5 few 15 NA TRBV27 CASSSRRGPRETQYF TGTGCCAGCAGTTCGAGGAGGGGGCCTCGGGAGACCCAGTACTTC
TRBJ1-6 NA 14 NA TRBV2 CASNRQESVSPLHF TGTGCCAGCAATAGACAGGAGAGCGTTTCACCCCTCCACTTT
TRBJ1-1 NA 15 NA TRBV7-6 CASSFRDPYNTEAFF TGTGCCAGCAGCTTTCGGGACCCATATAACACTGAAGCTTTCTTT
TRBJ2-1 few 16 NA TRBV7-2 CASSLAGPAPRSEQFF TGTGCCAGCAGCTTAGCAGGGCCGGCCCCTAGGTCTGAGCAGTTCTTC
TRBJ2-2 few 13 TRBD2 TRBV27 CAVLAGNTGELFF TGTGCCGTCCTAGCGGGGAACACCGGGGAGCTGTTTTTT
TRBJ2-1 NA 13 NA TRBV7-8 CASSLGGDGEQFF TGTGCCAGCAGCTTAGGCGGGGATGGTGAGCAGTTCTTC
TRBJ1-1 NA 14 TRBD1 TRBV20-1 CSAQPGQGFPEAFF TGCAGTGCTCAACCGGGACAGGGGTTTCCTGAAGCTTTCTTT
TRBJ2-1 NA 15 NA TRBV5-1 CASSLSGMGGNEQFF TGCGCCAGCAGCCTTTCAGGGATGGGTGGCAATGAGCAGTTCTTC
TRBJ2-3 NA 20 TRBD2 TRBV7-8 CASSFRGQGRGGSSTDTQYF TGTGCCAGCAGCTTTAGGGGTCAGGGGCGGGGGGGATCTAGCACAGATACGCAGTATTTT
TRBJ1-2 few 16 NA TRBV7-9 CASQPIVTGSIAGYTF TGTGCCAGCCAGCCTATTGTCACAGGCTCTATTGCTGGCTACACCTTC
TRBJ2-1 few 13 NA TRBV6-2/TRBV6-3 CASSTALANEQFF TGTGCCAGCAGCACGGCACTAGCCAATGAGCAGTTCTTC
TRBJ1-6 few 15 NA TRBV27 CASRSITGPNSPLHF TGTGCCAGCCGTTCGATCACAGGGCCCAATTCACCCCTCCACTTT
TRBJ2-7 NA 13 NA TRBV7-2 CASSLRGTYEQYF TGTGCCAGCAGCCTACGGGGGACCTACGAGCAGTACTTC
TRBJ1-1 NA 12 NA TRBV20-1 CSASGARAEAFF TGCAGTGCTAGCGGTGCCAGGGCTGAAGCTTTCTTT
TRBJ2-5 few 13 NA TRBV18 CASSPASKETQYF TGTGCCAGCTCACCAGCATCCAAAGAGACCCAGTACTTC
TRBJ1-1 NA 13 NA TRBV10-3 CAINHGRGTEAFF TGTGCCATCAACCATGGTAGGGGGACTGAAGCTTTCTTT
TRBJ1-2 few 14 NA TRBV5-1 CASSLAGTSYGYTF TGCGCCAGCAGCTTGGCCGGGACAAGCTATGGCTACACCTTC
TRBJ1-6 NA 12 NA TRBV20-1 CSASSAGSPLHF TGCAGTGCTAGTTCGGCCGGGTCACCCCTCCACTTT
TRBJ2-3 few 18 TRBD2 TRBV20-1 CSARDARTSRSRTDTQYF TGCAGTGCTAGAGACGCTCGGACTAGTCGTAGCCGCACAGATACGCAGTATTTT